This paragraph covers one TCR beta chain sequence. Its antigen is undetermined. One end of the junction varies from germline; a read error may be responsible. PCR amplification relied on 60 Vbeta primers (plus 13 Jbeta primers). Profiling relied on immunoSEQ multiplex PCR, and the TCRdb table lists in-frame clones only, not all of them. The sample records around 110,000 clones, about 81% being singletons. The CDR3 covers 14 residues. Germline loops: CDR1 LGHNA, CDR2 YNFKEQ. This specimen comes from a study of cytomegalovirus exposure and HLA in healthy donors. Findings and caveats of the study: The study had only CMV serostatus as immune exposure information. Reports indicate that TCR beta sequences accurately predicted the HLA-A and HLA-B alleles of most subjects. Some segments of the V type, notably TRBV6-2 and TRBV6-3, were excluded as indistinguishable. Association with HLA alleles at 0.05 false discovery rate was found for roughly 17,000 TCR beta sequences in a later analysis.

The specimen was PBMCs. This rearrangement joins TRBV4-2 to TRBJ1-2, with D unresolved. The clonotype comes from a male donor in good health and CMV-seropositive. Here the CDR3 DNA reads TGTGCCAGCAGCCTAGAGGTGCACAGCTATGGCTACCCCTTC. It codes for CASSLEVHSYGYPF.